The 23 T cell receptor beta chains given below trace back to one sample, sequenced in a study of human T cells and chemical hapten exposure. Whole blood that had not been fractionated was the source of extracted total RNA. TCRdb re-analysed the 5' RACE reads in MiXCR, keeping a single row per CDR3 protein. The sample includes approximately 110,000 distinct CDR3 sequences, around 20% seen only once; the top ten take approximately 2.6%. The source of these receptors is a human donor in good health.

V and J are TRBV7-9 and TRBJ2-1; 8 bases line up with TRBD2. The junction had 10 bases not matched to a gene; V was cut back by 1 base and J by 5 bases. CDR3 size: 17 residues. CDR1 is SEHNR, CDR2 FQNEAQ, per germline (reference sequence). The CDR3 here is CASSLDRAGGGHNEQFF. CDR3 nucleotide sequence: TGTGCCAGCAGCTTAGACCGGGCGGGAGGTGGCCACAATGAGCAGTTCTTC. Drawing the rest from reference TRBV7-9 and TRBJ2-1, the complete variable domain is DTGVSQNPRHKITKRGQNVTFRCDPISEHNRLYWYRQTLGQGPEFLTYFQNEAQLEKSRLLSDRFSAERPKGSFSTLEIQRTEQGDSAMYLCASSLDRAGGGHNEQFFGPGTRLTVL.

The V call is TRBV12-3 or TRBV12-4, the J call TRBJ2-5, with 9 bases identical to TRBD1. The CDR3 is 19 residues long. V lost 4 bases, J lost 1 base, and 16 bases stayed unmatched. The CDR3 loop reads CASSYKGQGSFRLQETQYF. Written as DNA, the CDR3 is TGTGCCAGCAGTTATAAAGGACAGGGGAGTTTTAGGCTCCAAGAGACCCAGTACTTC.

The J gene is TRBJ2-3, the V gene TRBV7-9; D unresolved. This CDR3 has 13 amino acids. The V end was cut by 7 bases, the J end by 8 bases, with 16 bases between. CDR1 is SEHNR, CDR2 FQNEAQ, per germline (reference sequence). This CDR3 is CASTFPRPATQYF. CDR3 nucleotides: TGTGCCAGCACGTTCCCCCGCCCAGCTACGCAGTATTTT.

The chain recombines TRBV12-3 or TRBV12-4 with TRBJ1-5; D is ambiguous. The V end lost 6 bases, the J end lost 4 bases, and 10 bases lay between the germline ends. CDR3 size: 13 residues. Here the CDR3 DNA reads TGTGCCAGCAGCCCCGCTTATAATCAGCCCCAGCATTTT. Translation gives CASSPAYNQPQHF.

This chain joins TRBV30 and TRBJ2-2, with D unresolved. Germline V gene data show CDR1 as GTSNPN and CDR2 as SVGIG (reference sequence). The CDR3 spans 13 residues. V lost 0 bases to trimming and J lost 3 bases, with 5 bases between them. CDR3 sequence reads: CAWSVSYTGELFF. CDR3 DNA sequence: TGTGCCTGGAGTGTTTCGTACACCGGGGAGCTGTTTTTT.

J is TRBJ1-1 and V is TRBV28; no clear D gene. From germline, CDR1 is MDHEN and CDR2 SYDVKM. Trimming removed 3 bases at V and 3 bases at J, with 11 bases between. The CDR3 is 14 amino acids. CDR3 sequence: CASSLVLQDTEAFF. CDR3 DNA sequence: TGTGCCAGCAGTTTGGTCCTTCAGGACACTGAAGCTTTCTTT.

The chain uses TRBV10-1 and TRBJ2-5; D tentatively fits TRBD1 or TRBD2 (5 bases each). The CDR3 is 15 residues long. Germline CDR1 WNHNN, CDR2 SYGVQD (reference sequence). Trimming took off 5 bases at V and 1 base at J, with 14 bases between the two ends. As DNA, the CDR3 is TGCGCCAGCAGTAATTTCACCGGGACCCAAGAGACCCAGTACTTC. Translating it yields CASSNFTGTQETQYF.

In DNA, the CDR3 is TGTGCCAGCAGCCGACAGGATTATTTTTTCCAAGAGACCCAGTACTTC. The encoded protein is CASSRQDYFFQETQYF. The chain recombines TRBV14 with TRBJ2-5, with a possible D match to TRBD1 (6 bases). Looked up from germline, CDR1 is SGHDN and CDR2 is FVKESK. V lost 4 bases to trimming and J lost 1 base, with 16 bases between them. The length of the CDR3 is 16 residues. Drawing the rest from reference TRBV14 and TRBJ2-5, the complete variable domain is EAGVTQFPSHSVIEKGQTVTLRCDPISGHDNLYWYRRVMGKEIKFLLHFVKESKQDESGMPNNRFLAERTGGTYSTLKVQPAELEDSGVYFCASSRQDYFFQETQYFGPGTRLLVL.

The V gene is TRBV5-1, the J gene TRBJ1-1; the D gene is possibly TRBD1 (6 bases). Trimming left V 2 bases short and J 0 bases short, with 17 bases between. This CDR3 is built from 17 residues. The germline CDR1 and CDR2 sequences are SGHRS and YFSETQ. CDR3 coding DNA: TGCGCCAGCAGCTTTCCAACAGGGAGGGAAATGAACACTGAAGCTTTCTTT. It yields the protein CASSFPTGREMNTEAFF.

This clonotype turned up a few times. The chain carries TRBV28 and TRBJ2-1; tentatively, D is TRBD2 (6 bases). The ends were cut back, 5 bases at V and 2 bases at J, with 16 bases in the middle. Looked up from germline, CDR1 is MDHEN and CDR2 is SYDVKM. The CDR3 sequence is 16 residues long. CDR3 sequence: CASSVAGLGAYNEQFF. CDR3 DNA: TGTGCCAGCAGTGTGGCGGGGCTAGGCGCCTACAATGAGCAGTTCTTC.

There are a few counts of this clonotype. The V gene is TRBV5-1, the J gene TRBJ2-7; D gene unclear. The CDR3 has 13 residues. Trimming stripped 2 bases from V and 1 base from J, with 7 bases between. Germline CDR1 reads SGHRS; CDR2 reads YFSETQ. In nucleotides, the CDR3 is TGCGCCAGCAGCTTACAAAGGTCCTACGAGCAGTACTTC. Amino acids: CASSLQRSYEQYF. The whole variable domain, filled in from reference TRBV5-1 and TRBJ2-7, reads KAGVTQTPRYLIKTRGQQVTLSCSPISGHRSVSWYQQTPGQGLQFLFEYFSETQRNKGNFPGRFSGRQFSNSRSEMNVSTLELGDSALYLCASSLQRSYEQYFGPGTRLTVT.

This clonotype was seen more than once but under ten times. CDR3 amino acids: CASSLYTGGTEAFF. For the CDR3, the DNA is TGTGCCAGCAGTCTCTATACAGGGGGCACTGAAGCTTTCTTT. The chain is built from TRBV12-3 or TRBV12-4 and TRBJ1-1; 8 bases align to TRBD1. This CDR3 has 14 residues. Trimming took 5 bases from V and 4 from J; bases not matched to a gene: 6.

V and J are TRBV6-5 and TRBJ2-1; possibly TRBD2 for D (5 bases). Trimming stripped 0 bases from V and 4 bases from J, with 7 bases between. The CDR3 is made up of 14 amino acids. Per the germline V gene, CDR1 is MNHEY and CDR2 is SVGAGI. CDR3 in DNA: TGTGCCAGCAGTTACTCCCCGGGGTACAATGAGCAGTTCTTC. This codes for CASSYSPGYNEQFF.

The chain uses TRBV29-1 and TRBJ2-1; 10 bases agree with TRBD2. Germline-derived CDR1 and CDR2 are SQVTM and ANQGSEA. The V gene end was trimmed by 5 bases and the J gene end by 7 bases; junction bases not matched to a gene: 8. CDR3 length equals 14 residues. The CDR3 DNA sequence: TGCAGCGTTATAATAGCGGGAGGTGTGAATGAGCAGTTCTTC. This gives the protein CSVIIAGGVNEQFF.

This clonotype has only a few counts. The chain recombines TRBV29-1 with TRBJ2-1, with 11 bases aligning to TRBD2. There are 14 residues in the CDR3. CDR1 is SQVTM, CDR2 ANQGSEA, per germline. V lost 6 bases, J lost 12 bases, and 13 bases stayed unmatched. CDR3 loop: CSVAGTSGVRGQFF. As DNA, the CDR3 is TGCAGCGTAGCCGGGACTAGCGGTGTCAGGGGGCAGTTCTTC.

Only a few counts were recorded for this clonotype. This chain connects TRBV20-1 to TRBJ2-2; 8 positions agree with TRBD2. The length of the CDR3 is 19 residues. V dropped 2 bases and J dropped 1; count of bases not matched to a gene: 15. Germline values: CDR1 DFQATT, CDR2 SNEGSKA (reference sequence). DNA of the CDR3: TGCAGTGCTAGACGGGGGCGACTAGCGTCTAAGAAGAACACCGGGGAGCTGTTTTTT. Its protein is CSARRGRLASKKNTGELFF.

This clonotype was observed a few times. The chain is built from TRBV19 and TRBJ2-6, with D possibly matching TRBD2 (5 bases). Germline V CDR1 and CDR2: LNHDA, SQIVND (reference sequence). Trimming took off 11 bases at V and 0 bases at J, with 14 bases between the two ends. This CDR3 is 15 amino acids long. The CDR3 loop reads CAASGFHSGANVLTF. The CDR3 DNA reads as TGTGCCGCATCGGGATTCCACTCTGGGGCCAACGTCCTGACTTTC.

This clonotype has a handful of counts. The genes are TRBV5-6 and TRBJ1-6; no reliable D call. The CDR3 runs to 14 residues. Germline V gives CDR1 SGHDT, CDR2 YYEEEE. Trimming took off 4 bases at V and 10 bases at J, with 15 bases between the two ends. CDR3 region: CASSQVSSNSPLHF. The CDR3 bases are TGTGCCAGCAGCCAGGTTTCGTCTAACTCACCCCTCCACTTT. The variable domain in full, completed from reference TRBV5-6 and TRBJ1-6, reads DAGVTQSPTHLIKTRGQQVTLRCSPKSGHDTVSWYQQALGQGPQFIFQYYEEEERQRGNFPDRFSGHQFPNYSSELNVNALLLGDSALYLCASSQVSSNSPLHFGNGTRLTVT.

This clonotype turned up a few times. The chain employs TRBV28 and TRBJ2-5; maybe TRBD2 (5 bases). This CDR3 region has 13 residues. Between the trimmed V and J ends, which lost 3 bases and 4 bases, there was a span of 9 bases. Germline V gene data show CDR1 as MDHEN and CDR2 as SYDVKM. The CDR3 nucleotides are TGTGCCAGCAGTTTCTCGGGGTTAGAGACCCAGTACTTC. This encodes CASSFSGLETQYF.

The chain carries TRBV29-1 and TRBJ1-4; a possible D gene is TRBD1 (5 bases). Per the germline V gene, CDR1 is SQVTM and CDR2 is ANQGSEA. The V gene lost 5 bases and the J gene lost 7 bases, with 8 bases spanning the gap. The CDR3 has 11 residues. As DNA, the CDR3 is TGCAGCGTTCGAAGGGGTGAAAAACTGTTTTTT. Protein sequence: CSVRRGEKLFF.

This clonotype occurred a few times. The rearrangement uses TRBV24-1 and TRBJ2-1; 12 nucleotides agree with TRBD2. The J segment lost 4 bases and the V segment lost 4 bases, leaving 13 bases of the junction unmatched. This CDR3 contains 19 residues. The V gene's germline CDR1 is KGHDR and CDR2 SFDVKD. The CDR3 protein is CATSDSGTSGWRGYNEQFF. The CDR3 DNA reads as TGTGCCACCAGTGACTCCGGGACTAGCGGGTGGAGGGGGTACAATGAGCAGTTCTTC.

The gene calls are TRBV20-1 and TRBJ1-1; 8 nucleotides agree with TRBD1. With 6 bases clipped from V and 4 bases from J, the junction kept 7 bases outside the gene matches. There are 13 residues in the CDR3. Germline loops: CDR1 DFQATT, CDR2 SNEGSKA (reference sequence). CDR3 residues: CSAPTGGFTEAFF. DNA of the CDR3: TGCAGTGCGCCAACAGGGGGATTCACTGAAGCTTTCTTT.

The rearrangement joins TRBV5-6 to TRBJ1-6; 9 bases agree with TRBD1. This CDR3 has 15 amino acids. After removal of 4 bases from V and 8 bases from J, the junction contained 7 bases not matched to a gene. CDR1 and CDR2 (germline): SGHDT, YYEEEE. CDR3 DNA: TGTGCCAGCAGCGCCAGGGGACAGGGAGATTCACCCCTCCACTTT. Protein sequence: CASSARGQGDSPLHF.